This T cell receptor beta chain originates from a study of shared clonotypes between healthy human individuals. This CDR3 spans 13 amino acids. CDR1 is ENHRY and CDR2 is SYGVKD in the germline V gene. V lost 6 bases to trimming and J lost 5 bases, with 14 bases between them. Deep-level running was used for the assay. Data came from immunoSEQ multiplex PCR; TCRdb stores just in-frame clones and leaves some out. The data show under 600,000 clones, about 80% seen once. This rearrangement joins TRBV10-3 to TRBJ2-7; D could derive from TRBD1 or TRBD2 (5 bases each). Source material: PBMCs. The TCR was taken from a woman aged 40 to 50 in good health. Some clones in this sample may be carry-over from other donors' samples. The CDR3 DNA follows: TGTGCCATCAGCCCGGGACCCCAAGACGAGCAGTACTTC. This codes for CAISPGPQDEQYF.